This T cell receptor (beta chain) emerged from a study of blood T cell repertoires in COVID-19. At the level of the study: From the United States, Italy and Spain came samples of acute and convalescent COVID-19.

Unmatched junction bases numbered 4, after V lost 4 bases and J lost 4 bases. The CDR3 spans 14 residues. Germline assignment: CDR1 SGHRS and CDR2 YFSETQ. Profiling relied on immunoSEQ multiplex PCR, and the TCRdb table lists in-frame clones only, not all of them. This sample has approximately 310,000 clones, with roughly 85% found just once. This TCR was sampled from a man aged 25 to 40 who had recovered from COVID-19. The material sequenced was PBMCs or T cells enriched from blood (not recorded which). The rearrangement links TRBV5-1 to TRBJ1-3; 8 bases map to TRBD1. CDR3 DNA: TGCGCCAGCAGCCCCGGGGACAGGGGAAACACCATATATTTT. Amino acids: CASSPGDRGNTIYF.